This T cell receptor (beta chain) came from a study of tumor and adjacent non-tumor tissue in lung cancer. Study-wide context: Stage I to III disease affected 9 to 10 men and about 5 women aged about 31 to 76.

About this clonotype itself: A much larger clone lies one base from this, so it may be a read error.

CDR1 is KGHSH and CDR2 is LQKENI in the germline V gene. The CDR3 has 22 amino acids. The V and J ends lost 3 bases and 0 bases, in that order; junction bases with no gene match: 17. A modified ARM-PCR protocol with three rounds of nested PCR amplified TCRbeta. TCRdb passed the multiplex PCR reads through MiXCR, listing each CDR3 protein once. The sample carries 65,000 to 80,000 distinct CDR3 sequences, around 73% recorded once. The template was RNA from unsorted bulk tissue. The chain recombines TRBV18 with TRBJ2-6; the match to TRBD2 covers 10 bases. This sequence was found in a man aged 55 to 70 with non-small cell lung cancer. The sequenced sample was lung tumor tissue. Written as DNA, the CDR3 is TGTGCCAGCTCACCGGAGAGGACCGGGACTAGCGTCCCATTCTCTGGGGCCAACGTCCTGACTTTC. It yields the protein CASSPERTGTSVPFSGANVLTF.